Presented here are 25 T cell receptor beta chains from one specimen sequenced in a study of OX40 agonist ivuxolimab in advanced cancers. The protocol used for the library was the immunoSEQ multiplex PCR assay. TCRdb limited this immuneACCESS table to in-frame rearrangements with V and J called. A share of clones is missing; checked studies link under half to unresolved V genes, and the rest is unexplained. The sample table holds 9,500 to 15,000 clones, of which about 81% were seen once. 25% to 35% of the sample is in the top ten clones. The sample was CD4+ or CD8+ T cells sorted from blood, taken in a trial of the OX40 agonist ivuxolimab. The receptors derive from an adult with an advanced solid tumor such as melanoma, head and neck, liver or kidney cancer.

J is TRBJ1-1 and V is TRBV5-1; tentatively, D is TRBD1 (5 bases). The CDR3 consists of 14 residues. The germline V gene encodes CDR1 SGHRS and CDR2 YFSETQ. V lost 2 bases and J 1 base, leaving 9 bases between the germline ends. The CDR3 sequence: CASSFNGGNTEAFF. The CDR3 nucleotides read TGCGCCAGCAGCTTTAATGGGGGGAACACTGAAGCTTTCTTT.

This chain joins TRBV15 and TRBJ1-3; D call uncertain. Trimming took off 1 base at V and 2 bases at J, with 9 bases between the two ends. This CDR3 is built from 15 residues. Germline-derived CDR1 and CDR2 are LNHNV and YYDKDF (reference sequence). CDR3 sequence reads: CATSRGEVAGNTIYF. The CDR3, as DNA: TGTGCCACCAGCAGAGGCGAGGTTGCTGGAAACACCATATATTTT.

This chain joins TRBV27 and TRBJ2-7; the D gene could be TRBD1 or TRBD2 (6 bases each). The germline V gene encodes CDR1 MNHEY and CDR2 SMNVEV (reference sequence). Trimming removed 0 bases at V and 4 bases at J, with 19 bases between. The CDR3 spans 17 residues. The CDR3 DNA is TGTGCCAGCAGTTTATCTGGGTTCGGGGGCGGATTGTACGAGCAGTACTTC. Residues: CASSLSGFGGGLYEQYF.

The chain couples TRBV6-5 to TRBJ2-4, with 7 bases matching TRBD1. J gave up 4 bases and V 6 bases, and 6 bases lay outside the gene matches. The CDR3 is 14 residues long. Germline V gene lookup returns CDR1 MNHEY and CDR2 SVGAGI. The CDR3 reads CASSRRTGKNIQYF. CDR3 in DNA: TGTGCCAGCAGCCGCCGGACAGGAAAAAACATTCAGTACTTC.

The V gene is TRBV7-9, the J gene TRBJ2-2; TRBD1 agrees at 9 bases. The J segment lost 3 bases and the V segment lost 5 bases, leaving 1 base of the junction unmatched. The CDR3 is 14 residues long. Germline CDR1 SEHNR, CDR2 FQNEAQ (reference sequence). As DNA, the CDR3 is TGTGCCAGCAGCCGACAGGGGGACACCGGGGAGCTGTTTTTT. It encodes CASSRQGDTGELFF.

The chain recombines TRBV19 with TRBJ1-2; 10 nucleotides agree with TRBD1. Germline loops: CDR1 LNHDA, CDR2 SQIVND (reference sequence). The J segment lost 7 bases and the V segment lost 5 bases, leaving 7 bases of the junction unmatched. The CDR3 sequence is 14 residues long. The CDR3 sequence is CASSSDRGLSGYTF. The CDR3 nucleotides are TGTGCCAGTAGTTCCGACAGGGGGCTGAGTGGCTACACCTTC.

This clone was detected only a few times. This rearrangement joins TRBV29-1 to TRBJ1-1; D call uncertain. Germline assignment: CDR1 SQVTM and CDR2 ANQGSEA. CDR3 size: 12 residues. Trimming removed 3 bases from V and 3 bases from J, with 8 bases in between. CDR3: CSVDSGYTEAFF. CDR3 bases: TGCAGCGTTGATTCGGGGTACACTGAAGCTTTCTTT.

This clone was detected a few times. V usage is TRBV4-1 and J usage is TRBJ2-3; D might be TRBD2 (5 bases). Trimming removed 2 bases from V and 0 bases from J, with 9 bases in between. The CDR3 length is 15 residues. Germline CDR1 and CDR2: MGHRA and YSYEKL. The CDR3 spells CASSQLATSTDTQYF. The CDR3 DNA sequence: TGCGCCAGCAGCCAACTAGCCACTAGCACAGATACGCAGTATTTT.

The V call is TRBV2, the J call TRBJ2-3; no reliable D call. The CDR3 runs 14 residues. Trimming removed 3 bases at V and 2 bases at J, with 9 bases between. The germline gives CDR1 SNHLY, CDR2 FYNNEI. In DNA form, the CDR3 reads TGTGCCAGCAGTGACGGGCTAGACACAGATACGCAGTATTTT. Amino acid sequence: CASSDGLDTDTQYF.

The V call is TRBV28, the J call TRBJ1-2; TRBD1 matches 9 bases. Germline CDR1 and CDR2: MDHEN and SYDVKM. The CDR3 totals 14 residues. V lost 4 bases to trimming and J lost 4 bases; unmatched junction nucleotides: 4. In DNA form, the CDR3 reads TGTGCCAGCAGTTGGACAGGGGAGGGCTATGGCTACACCTTC. Its protein product is CASSWTGEGYGYTF.

The chain has TRBV28 and TRBJ2-6; no clear D. Trimming shortened V by 2 bases and J by 0 bases, and 11 bases separated the two germline ends. The CDR3 loop spans 17 amino acids. Germline-derived CDR1 and CDR2 are MDHEN and SYDVKM. CDR3 nucleotide sequence: TGTGCCAGCAGTTTAATCACCGCTGCCTCTGGGGCCAACGTCCTGACTTTC. It encodes CASSLITAASGANVLTF.

In the case of this clone: The same CDR3 arises from other DNA sequences in this sample as well. The chain has TRBV27 and TRBJ1-1; D is unclear. CDR1 and CDR2 from the germline V gene are MNHEY and SMNVEV (reference sequence). This CDR3 has 13 amino acids. The V gene lost 6 bases and the J gene lost 5 bases, with 13 bases spanning the gap. The CDR3 protein is CASSLDRRTEAFF. Written as DNA, the CDR3 is TGTGCCAGCAGCCTCGATAGAAGAACTGAAGCTTTCTTT.

This clone was seen only a few times. The V call is TRBV29-1, the J call TRBJ1-2; D ambiguous. Germline CDR1 SQVTM, CDR2 ANQGSEA. This CDR3 is built from 12 residues. With 0 bases removed from V and 10 bases from J, the gap between germline ends came to 12 bases. CDR3 sequence: CSVEELLPDYTF. The CDR3 nucleotides are TGCAGCGTTGAAGAATTACTACCTGACTACACCTTC.

The chain is built from TRBV10-3 and TRBJ2-3; 7 bases fit TRBD2. CDR1 and CDR2 (germline): ENHRY, SYGVKD. V shed 10 bases and J 4 bases; nucleotides not matched to a gene: 8. This CDR3 has 13 amino acids. Here the CDR3 DNA reads TGTGCCACCGGACTAGTATCAGCAGATACGCAGTATTTT. Protein sequence: CATGLVSADTQYF.

V is TRBV27 and J is TRBJ2-1, with D hard to call. CDR1 and CDR2 from the germline V gene are MNHEY and SMNVEV (reference sequence). Trimming left V 3 bases short and J 7 bases short, with 13 bases between. This CDR3 comprises 14 residues. The CDR3 region has the DNA TGTGCCAGCAGTTTCGAGAACAGACAAAATGAGCAGTTCTTC. Translation gives CASSFENRQNEQFF.

A few counts support this clone. The rearrangement links TRBV4-1 to TRBJ1-5; D unresolved. In germline, CDR1 is MGHRA, CDR2 YSYEKL. With 4 bases removed from V and 4 bases from J, the gap between germline ends came to 8 bases. The CDR3 runs 13 residues. The CDR3 DNA is TGCGCCAGCAGCCTCTGGACTAATCAGCCCCAGCATTTT. Residues: CASSLWTNQPQHF.

In its sample, this clone was seen a few times. The rearrangement uses TRBV9 and TRBJ2-1; TRBD2 is a possible D gene (5 bases). Germline V gene data show CDR1 as SGDLS and CDR2 as YYNGEE. V lost 0 bases to trimming and J lost 5 bases, with 18 bases between them. This CDR3 is built from 17 residues. The CDR3: CASSVGLVGSSDNEQFF. The CDR3 coding sequence is TGTGCCAGCAGCGTAGGGCTCGTGGGGAGTAGTGACAATGAGCAGTTCTTC.

The J gene is TRBJ1-4, the V gene TRBV9; 10 bases fit TRBD1. From germline, CDR1 is SGDLS and CDR2 YYNGEE. The CDR3 has 15 amino acids. V trimming: 4 bases; J trimming: 8 bases; junction bases outside the gene matches: 8. The CDR3 bases are TGTGCCAGCAGCCCCTCCGGGACAGGGGAAGAAAAACTGTTTTTT. Translation: CASSPSGTGEEKLFF.

The rearrangement links TRBV5-4 to TRBJ1-5; perhaps TRBD1 as D (5 bases). V was cut by 3 bases and J by 1 base, with 17 bases left in between. CDR1 is SGHNT and CDR2 is YYREEE in the germline V gene (reference sequence). CDR3 length: 17 residues. The CDR3 DNA reads TGTGCCAGCAGCTACGGGGGGAGGGCAGGGAGCAATCAGCCCCAGCATTTT. As protein: CASSYGGRAGSNQPQHF.

The J gene is TRBJ2-1, the V gene TRBV28; D is perhaps TRBD1 (5 bases). Germline V CDR1 and CDR2: MDHEN, SYDVKM. V gave up 2 bases and J gave up 7 bases, with 12 bases separating them. The CDR3 runs 14 residues. CDR3 DNA sequence: TGTGCCAGCAGTTTAGGCCAGGGATGGAATGAGCAGTTCTTC. This encodes CASSLGQGWNEQFF.

This clone was counted a few times. The chain carries TRBV5-4 and TRBJ1-3, with D tentatively TRBD1 (6 bases). The germline gives CDR1 SGHNT, CDR2 YYREEE (reference sequence). This CDR3 spans 16 amino acids. Trimming took off 1 base at V and 0 bases at J, with 11 bases between the two ends. The CDR3 DNA follows: TGTGCCAGCAGCTTGAGTTCGGACAGCTCTGGAAACACCATATATTTT. It is translated as CASSLSSDSSGNTIYF.

J is TRBJ1-1 and V is TRBV4-2; no firm D call. The V end lost 4 bases, the J end lost 4 bases, and 19 bases lay between the germline ends. CDR3 length equals 16 residues. CDR1 is LGHNA and CDR2 is YNFKEQ in the germline V gene. The CDR3 loop is CASSLQASGMGTEAFF. The DNA for the CDR3 is TGTGCCAGCAGCCTCCAGGCGTCGGGGATGGGCACTGAAGCTTTCTTT.

The rearrangement joins TRBV13 to TRBJ2-2, with D possibly matching TRBD1 (5 bases). V was cut by 2 bases and J by 1 base, with 14 bases left in between. In germline, CDR1 is PRHDT, CDR2 FYEKMQ (reference sequence). This CDR3 has 17 residues. The CDR3 loop reads CASSLQGVAMNTGELFF. The CDR3 DNA reads as TGTGCCAGCAGCTTACAAGGGGTAGCAATGAACACCGGGGAGCTGTTTTTT.

The chain recombines TRBV28 with TRBJ1-6, with a possible D match to TRBD1 (6 bases). The V gene lost 5 bases and the J gene lost 5 bases, with 10 bases spanning the gap. CDR1 and CDR2 (germline): MDHEN, SYDVKM. The CDR3 length is 14 residues. In DNA, the CDR3 is TGTGCCAGCAGTGCCGGACAGAATAATTCACCCCTCCACTTT. This codes for CASSAGQNNSPLHF.

This clone appeared a few times. The same CDR3 also results from other DNA sequences found in this sample. The chain is built from TRBV2 and TRBJ2-7; no clear D gene. V lost 5 bases to trimming and J lost 3 bases, with 2 bases between them. The length of the CDR3 is 10 residues. CDR1 is SNHLY, CDR2 FYNNEI, per germline. Here the CDR3 reads CASSIYEQYF. DNA of the CDR3: TGTGCCAGCAGTATCTACGAGCAGTACTTC.